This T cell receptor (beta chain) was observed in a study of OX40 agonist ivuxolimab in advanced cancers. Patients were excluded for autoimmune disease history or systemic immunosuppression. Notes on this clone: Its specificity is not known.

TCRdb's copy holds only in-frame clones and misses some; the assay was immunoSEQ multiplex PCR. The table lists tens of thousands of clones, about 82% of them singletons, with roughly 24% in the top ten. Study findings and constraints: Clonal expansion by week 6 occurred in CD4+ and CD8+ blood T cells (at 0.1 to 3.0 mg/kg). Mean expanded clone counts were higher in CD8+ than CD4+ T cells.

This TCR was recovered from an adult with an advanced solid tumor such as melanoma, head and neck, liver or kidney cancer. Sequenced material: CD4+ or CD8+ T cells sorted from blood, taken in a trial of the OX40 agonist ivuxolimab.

The CDR3 DNA reads as TGTGCCAGCAGTTACAGTTGGGAGCAGTACTTC. Translation gives CASSYSWEQYF. The V gene is TRBV6-6, the J gene TRBJ2-7; unclear D gene. V dropped 2 bases and J dropped 7 bases, with 6 bases sitting between them. Germline V gives CDR1 MNHNY, CDR2 SVGAGI (reference sequence). The CDR3 contains 11 residues.